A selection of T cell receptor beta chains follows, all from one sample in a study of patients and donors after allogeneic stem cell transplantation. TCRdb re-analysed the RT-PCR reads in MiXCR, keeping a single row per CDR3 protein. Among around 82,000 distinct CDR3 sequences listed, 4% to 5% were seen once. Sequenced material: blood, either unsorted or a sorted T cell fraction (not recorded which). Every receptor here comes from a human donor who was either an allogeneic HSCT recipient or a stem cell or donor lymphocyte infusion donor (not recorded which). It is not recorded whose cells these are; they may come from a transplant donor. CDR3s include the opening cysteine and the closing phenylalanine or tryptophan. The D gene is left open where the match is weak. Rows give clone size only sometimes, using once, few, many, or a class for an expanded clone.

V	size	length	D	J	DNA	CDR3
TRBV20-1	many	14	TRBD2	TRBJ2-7	TGCAGTGCGACCCCTAGCGGGAGAAACTACGAGCAGTACTTC	CSATPSGRNYEQYF
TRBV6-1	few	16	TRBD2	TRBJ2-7	TGTGCCAGCAGAAACCCCGGGACTAGTGGGAAGTACGAGCAGTACTTC	CASRNPGTSGKYEQYF
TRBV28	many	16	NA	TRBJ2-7	TGTGCCAGCAGTTCCCCTGAAAAGGGGGGGAGAATCGAGCAGTACTTC	CASSSPEKGGRIEQYF
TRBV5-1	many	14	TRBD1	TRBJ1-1	TGCGCCAGCAGCTTGTCAGGGGGGAACACTGAAGCTTTCTTT	CASSLSGGNTEAFF
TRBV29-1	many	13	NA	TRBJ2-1	TGCGGCTCGAGCGAGAGCTCCTACAATGAGCAGTTCTTC	CGSSESSYNEQFF
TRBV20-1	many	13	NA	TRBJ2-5	TGCAGTGCTAGAGTTAGACTTCAAGAGACCCAGTACTTC	CSARVRLQETQYF
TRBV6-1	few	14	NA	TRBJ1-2	TGTGCCAGCAGTGAAGCCTTGGGGGCAGGGGGCTACACCTTC	CASSEALGAGGYTF
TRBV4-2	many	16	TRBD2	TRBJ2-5	TGTGCCAGCAGCCAAGATCAACTAGCGGGATGGAAGACCCAGTACTTC	CASSQDQLAGWKTQYF
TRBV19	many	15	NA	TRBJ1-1	TGTGCCAGTAGTACCCACGGGGCCGGGGGCACTGAAGCTTTCTTT	CASSTHGAGGTEAFF
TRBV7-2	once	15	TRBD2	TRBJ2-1	TGTGCCAGCAGCTTTGGACTAGCGGAGTACAATGAGCAGTTCTTC	CASSFGLAEYNEQFF
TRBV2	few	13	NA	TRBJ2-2	TGTGCCAGCACCGGCGGAATCACCGGGGAGCTGTTTTTT	CASTGGITGELFF
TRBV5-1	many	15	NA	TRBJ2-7	TGCGCCAGCAACAAGGGGGACCTTTTTGGGAGCGAGCAGTACTTC	CASNKGDLFGSEQYF
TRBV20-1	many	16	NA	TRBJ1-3	TGCAGTGCTAGAGACCACAGGAGTGTTTCTGGAAACACCATATATTTT	CSARDHRSVSGNTIYF
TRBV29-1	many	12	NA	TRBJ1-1	TGCAGCGTTGATAGAGGGTACACTGAAGCTTTCTTT	CSVDRGYTEAFF
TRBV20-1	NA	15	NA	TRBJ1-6	TGCAGTGCTAGAGATCGGGCGACAGACGAATCACCCCTCCACTTT	CSARDRATDESPLHF
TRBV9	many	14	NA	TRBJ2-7	TGTGCCAGCAGCGTAGACCCATTACCCTACGAGCAGTACTTC	CASSVDPLPYEQYF
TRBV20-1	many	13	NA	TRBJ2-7	TGCAGTGCTAGAGACCCCTTTTCCTACGAGCAGTACTTC	CSARDPFSYEQYF
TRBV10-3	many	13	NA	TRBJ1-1	TGTGCCATCAGACAGGGCCCGAACACTGAAGCTTTCTTT	CAIRQGPNTEAFF
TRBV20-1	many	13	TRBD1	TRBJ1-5	TGCAGTGCTCCTAGACAGGGAGGTCAGCCCCAGCATTTT	CSAPRQGGQPQHF
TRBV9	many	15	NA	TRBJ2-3	TGTGCCAGCAGCGTAGGGACAGTGAGCACAGATACGCAGTATTTT	CASSVGTVSTDTQYF
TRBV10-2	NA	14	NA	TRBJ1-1	TGCGCCAGCAGTGAGTGGTTGCGGGGGATCGGAGCTTTCTTT	CASSEWLRGIGAFF
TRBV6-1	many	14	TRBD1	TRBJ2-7	TGTGCCAGCAGTAAGGACAGGGGATCGATCGAGCAGTACTTC	CASSKDRGSIEQYF